The 17 T cell receptor beta chains presented below share a single source sample, sequenced in a study of cytomegalovirus exposure and HLA in healthy donors. Primers included in the PCR were 60 Vbeta and 13 Jbeta primers. Clones were sequenced by immunoSEQ multiplex PCR, and TCRdb holds only the in-frame ones, with some missing. The data contain over 150,000 clones, roughly three quarters of them singletons. The sequencing input was PBMCs. All receptors come from a man aged 25 to 40 in good health and CMV-seropositive.

This rearrangement joins TRBV10-3 to TRBJ1-1; TRBD1 agrees at 7 bases. V gave up 6 bases and J gave up 7 bases; unmatched junction bases: 11. The CDR3 totals 14 residues. Looked up from germline, CDR1 is ENHRY and CDR2 is SYGVKD. The CDR3: CAIRVDGTAGEAFF. The DNA for the CDR3 is TGTGCCATCAGAGTAGACGGGACAGCAGGTGAAGCTTTCTTT.

The rearrangement joins TRBV4-2 to TRBJ1-2; D is ambiguous. Trimming took off 5 bases at V and 8 bases at J, with 21 bases between the two ends. Germline CDR1 is LGHNA and CDR2 is YNFKEQ. CDR3 size: 15 residues. CDR3 DNA: TGTGCCAGCAGCTCACCAAGGCACCCCGACTGGGGCTACACCTTC. Translated, it gives CASSSPRHPDWGYTF.

The chain links TRBV19 to TRBJ2-7; D perhaps matches TRBD1 (6 bases). Trimming took 3 bases from V and 2 from J, leaving 11 bases between them. This CDR3 is 14 amino acids long. The germline V gene encodes CDR1 LNHDA and CDR2 SQIVND (reference sequence). CDR3: CASSMQDSTYEQYF. CDR3 sequence (DNA): TGTGCCAGTAGTATGCAGGACAGTACCTACGAGCAGTACTTC.

The V gene is TRBV7-9, the J gene TRBJ2-1; D possibly corresponds to TRBD2 (6 bases). The CDR3 contains 13 residues. Germline CDR1 and CDR2: SEHNR and FQNEAQ (reference sequence). V dropped 0 bases and J dropped 9 bases, with 9 bases sitting between them. CDR3 bases: TGTGCCAGCAGCTTAGCCTGGGACTTTGAGCAGTTCTTC. Its translation: CASSLAWDFEQFF.

The CDR3 spells CASSQSGRGNTEAFF. As DNA, the CDR3 is TGTGCCAGCAGCCAATCGGGGAGGGGGAACACTGAAGCTTTCTTT. The rearrangement uses TRBV16 and TRBJ1-1; a possible D gene is TRBD1 (5 bases). V lost 0 bases to trimming and J lost 1 base, with 9 bases between them. This CDR3 has 15 amino acids. Germline CDR1 KGHSY, CDR2 FQNENV.

J is TRBJ2-7 and V is TRBV27; 7 bases line up with TRBD2. Germline lookup yields CDR1 MNHEY and CDR2 SMNVEV (reference sequence). The V and J ends lost 10 bases and 7 bases, in that order; junction bases with no gene match: 13. The CDR3 contains 13 residues. The CDR3 spells CAIRPVAGGEQYF. The CDR3, as DNA: TGTGCCATCCGCCCGGTAGCGGGTGGGGAGCAGTACTTC.

The V and J genes are TRBV5-1 and TRBJ2-5; D possibly corresponds to TRBD1 (6 bases). Trimming removed 4 bases at V and 5 bases at J, with 15 bases between. The CDR3 is 14 amino acids. Germline assignment: CDR1 SGHRS and CDR2 YFSETQ. The CDR3 loop is CASSLGATGETQYF. The CDR3 DNA follows: TGCGCCAGCAGCCTCGGCGCCACAGGGGAGACCCAGTACTTC.

The V call is TRBV4-1, the J call TRBJ2-6; D is possibly TRBD1 (6 bases). Germline CDR1 and CDR2: MGHRA and YSYEKL. Between the trimmed V and J ends, which lost 3 bases and 2 bases, there was a span of 8 bases. The CDR3 runs to 15 residues. CDR3: CASSQSGAGANVLTF. The CDR3 region has the DNA TGCGCCAGCAGCCAGTCAGGGGCTGGGGCCAACGTCCTGACTTTC.

The chain is built from TRBV13 and TRBJ2-5, with 9 bases that match TRBD1. Unmatched junction bases numbered 9, after V lost 2 bases and J lost 2 bases. The CDR3 loop spans 17 amino acids. Germline CDR1 PRHDT, CDR2 FYEKMQ (reference sequence). CDR3 in amino acids: CASSLSGTGTIQETQYF. CDR3 sequence (DNA): TGTGCCAGCAGCTTATCAGGGACAGGGACGATACAAGAGACCCAGTACTTC.

V is TRBV9 and J is TRBJ1-1; TRBD1 matches at 11 bases. Germline values: CDR1 SGDLS, CDR2 YYNGEE. The CDR3 totals 14 residues. Trimming cost V 2 bases and J 4 bases; bases outside gene matches: 1. CDR3 in amino acids: CASSVGTGGTEAFF. The CDR3 DNA sequence: TGTGCCAGCAGCGTTGGGACAGGGGGCACTGAAGCTTTCTTT. Looking up the rest from reference TRBV9 and TRBJ1-1 gives the full variable domain: DSGVTQTPKHLITATGQRVTLRCSPRSGDLSVYWYQQSLDQGLQFLIQYYNGEERAKGNILERFSAQQFPDLHSELNLSSLELGDSALYFCASSVGTGGTEAFFGQGTRLTVV.

The CDR3 sequence is CASSATSPAYEQYF. The CDR3 bases are TGTGCCAGCAGCGCCACTTCTCCTGCCTACGAGCAGTACTTC. The genes are TRBV7-9 and TRBJ2-7; D is unresolved. The CDR3 spans 14 residues. The V gene's germline CDR1 is SEHNR and CDR2 FQNEAQ (reference sequence). V gave up 5 bases and J gave up 2 bases, with 13 bases separating them.

This chain joins TRBV6-5 and TRBJ2-2, with 7 bases matching TRBD1. Germline values: CDR1 MNHEY, CDR2 SVGAGI. This CDR3 is 15 amino acids long. The V and J ends lost 7 bases and 4 bases, in that order; junction bases with no gene match: 9. CDR3 in amino acids: CASKLQGTGTGELFF. The CDR3 DNA reads TGTGCCAGCAAACTACAGGGGACGGGCACCGGGGAGCTGTTTTTT.

The chain recombines TRBV19 with TRBJ2-1; TRBD2 matches at 8 bases. The junction had 9 bases not matched to a gene; V was cut back by 4 bases and J by 4 bases. Germline V gene lookup returns CDR1 LNHDA and CDR2 SQIVND (reference sequence). This CDR3 is built from 16 residues. The CDR3 nucleotides are TGTGCCAGTAGTAATTACGGGACTAGATCATACAATGAGCAGTTCTTC. Its protein is CASSNYGTRSYNEQFF.

The chain is built from TRBV19 and TRBJ2-7; 10 bases line up with TRBD1. J was trimmed by 6 bases and V by 5 bases; bases with no gene match: 7. This CDR3 comprises 14 residues. In germline, CDR1 is LNHDA, CDR2 SQIVND (reference sequence). CDR3 protein: CASSDRDRGGEQYF. The CDR3 DNA reads as TGTGCCAGTAGTGACCGGGACAGGGGTGGCGAGCAGTACTTC.

J is TRBJ1-3 and V is TRBV19; 9 nucleotides match TRBD1. The CDR3 sequence is 15 residues long. V trimming: 4 bases; J trimming: 5 bases; junction bases outside the gene matches: 6. Germline V lookup: CDR1 LNHDA, CDR2 SQIVND (reference sequence). CDR3 region: CASSTGTGNRNTIYF. The DNA of the CDR3 is TGTGCCAGTAGTACCGGGACAGGGAATCGAAACACCATATATTTT.

The chain carries TRBV28 and TRBJ2-5; 7 nucleotides line up with TRBD1. Germline CDR1 and CDR2: MDHEN and SYDVKM. The length of the CDR3 is 14 residues. With 7 bases clipped from V and 3 bases from J, the junction kept 8 bases outside the gene matches. Written as DNA, the CDR3 is TGTGCCAGCACCATCTCCGGGACAGAAGAGACCCAGTACTTC. This sequence encodes CASTISGTEETQYF.

The chain combines TRBV6-5 with TRBJ2-2; TRBD2 agrees at 7 bases. This CDR3 is 16 amino acids long. Germline V lookup: CDR1 MNHEY, CDR2 SVGAGI. The V segment lost 2 bases and the J segment 4 bases; nucleotides outside the gene matches: 7. The CDR3 spells CASSYDPREGTGELFF. CDR3 nucleotides: TGTGCCAGCAGTTACGACCCGAGGGAGGGCACCGGGGAGCTGTTTTTT.